The clone carrying this TCR beta chain has ten or more counts. What it binds is not known. Construction of TCR beta libraries relied on iRepertoire HTBI primers and on Arm-PCR targeting CDR3 regions. TCRdb fed the multiplex PCR reads into MiXCR, producing one record per CDR3 protein. The profile shows hundreds of thousands of distinct CDR3 sequences, about 16% of them singletons. This sample was included in a study of regulatory T cells in long-lasting Graves disease. Study-wide context: Prior antithyroid drug treatment in newly diagnosed Graves' patients lasted under 3 months. Study-level points and caveats: Less diverse TCR repertoires were seen in persistent Graves' patients than in newly diagnosed ones. Persistent disease exhibited a predilection for TRBV28, TRBJ1-2 and TRBJ2-5.

The V gene's germline CDR1 is MNHEY and CDR2 SVGEGT. Trimming removed 7 bases from V and 5 bases from J; junction bases left unmatched: 11. There are 16 residues in the CDR3. Stated time point: newly diagnosed GD, antithyroid drugs for less than 3 months. Extracted PBMC RNA gave rise to the TCR library. Patients of an endocrinology department in Xi'an, China, were included. This sequence joins TRBV6-2 or TRBV6-3 and TRBJ1-5, with 10 positions matching TRBD1. The sequence came from a female donor with Graves disease. The starting material was peripheral blood mononuclear cells (PBMCs), obtained at new diagnosis, from a patient treated with antithyroid drugs. The CDR3 bases are TGTGCCAGCATCCAAAAAACGGGGACAGGGGATCAGCCCCAGCATTTT. Its protein product is CASIQKTGTGDQPQHF.